The 13 T cell receptor beta chains below come from one sample, sequenced in a study of T cell responses to AZD1222 COVID-19 vaccine. The data were produced by immunoSEQ multiplex PCR, yet TCRdb's version contains in-frame clones alone and is incomplete. The profile covers around 100,000 clones, with around 87% appearing a single time and 4% to 5% taken by the ten largest. The input for sequencing was peripheral blood, taken on day 0 of MenACWY control vaccination. The source of these receptors is an adult in good health.

In its sample, this clone was seen once. This chain connects TRBV18 to TRBJ2-3; D is perhaps TRBD1 (6 bases). Trimming shortened V by 0 bases and J by 0 bases, and 16 bases separated the two germline ends. The CDR3 is 18 residues long. In germline, CDR1 is KGHSH, CDR2 LQKENI. The CDR3 DNA reads as TGTGCCAGCTCACCACCGCGGACAGATCCCTTAAGCACAGATACGCAGTATTTT. Translated: CASSPPRTDPLSTDTQYF. The full variable domain, its missing parts supplied by reference TRBV18 and TRBJ2-3, is NAGVMQNPRHLVRRRGQEARLRCSPMKGHSHVYWYRQLPEEGLKFMVYLQKENIIDESGMPKERFSAEFPKEGPSILRIQQVVRGDSAAYFCASSPPRTDPLSTDTQYFGPGTRLTVL.

The V and J genes are TRBV6-6 and TRBJ1-5; maybe TRBD1 (6 bases). Germline V gene data show CDR1 as MNHNY and CDR2 as SVGAGI (reference sequence). CDR3 size: 14 residues. The V and J ends lost 2 bases and 6 bases respectively, with 11 bases between them. The CDR3: CASSYGLTGQPQHF. The DNA of the CDR3 is TGTGCCAGCAGTTACGGACTGACAGGTCAGCCCCAGCATTTT.

V gene TRBV4-2 combines with J gene TRBJ2-3, with D uncertain. V was cut by 1 base and J by 2 bases, with 13 bases left in between. The CDR3 contains 16 residues. CDR1 and CDR2 from the germline V gene are LGHNA and YNFKEQ. The chain's CDR3 is CASSQVGRGYTDTQYF. CDR3 DNA: TGTGCCAGCAGCCAAGTGGGTCGCGGCTACACAGATACGCAGTATTTT.

The rearrangement joins TRBV7-2 to TRBJ1-2; 7 positions agree with TRBD1. The CDR3 is 13 amino acids. After removal of 2 bases from V and 8 bases from J, the junction contained 5 bases not matched to a gene. Germline CDR1 SGHTA, CDR2 FQGNSA. The CDR3 DNA reads as TGTGCCAGCAGCTTAAGACAGGGAGGCGGCTACACCTTC. Translated: CASSLRQGGGYTF.

This chain uses TRBV5-1 with TRBJ2-7; maybe TRBD1 (6 bases). V shed 0 bases and J shed 3 bases, with 13 bases lying between them. The germline gives CDR1 SGHRS, CDR2 YFSETQ. The CDR3 is made up of 15 amino acids. DNA for the CDR3: TGCGCCAGCAGCTTGGATGGGACAAAGAACTACGAGCAGTACTTC. It encodes CASSLDGTKNYEQYF.

The gene calls are TRBV19 and TRBJ1-5; D is possibly TRBD1 (5 bases). Looked up from germline, CDR1 is LNHDA and CDR2 is SQIVND (reference sequence). The CDR3 loop spans 15 amino acids. The V end lost 4 bases, the J end lost 1 base, and 11 bases lay between the germline ends. CDR3 protein: CASSREGFSNQPQHF. CDR3 sequence (DNA): TGTGCCAGTAGTAGGGAGGGGTTCAGCAATCAGCCCCAGCATTTT.

The V gene is TRBV7-9, the J gene TRBJ1-2; no clear D gene. This CDR3 has 16 amino acids. The germline V gene has CDR1 SEHNR and CDR2 FQNEAQ (reference sequence). The V and J ends lost 6 bases and 4 bases respectively, with 21 bases between them. The CDR3 protein is CASSQWTGTVSYGYTF. The CDR3 DNA follows: TGTGCCAGCAGTCAATGGACCGGTACAGTGAGCTATGGCTACACCTTC. The full variable domain, in which reference TRBV7-9 and TRBJ1-2 provide the parts outside the CDR3, is DTGVSQNPRHKITKRGQNVTFRCDPISEHNRLYWYRQTLGQGPEFLTYFQNEAQLEKSRLLSDRFSAERPKGSFSTLEIQRTEQGDSAMYLCASSQWTGTVSYGYTFGSGTRLTVV.

This clone was detected a few times. The rearrangement joins TRBV7-2 to TRBJ2-7; D uncertain. The germline V and J ends were trimmed by 5 bases and 2 bases, with 4 bases remaining between them. Per germline, CDR1 SGHTA and CDR2 FQGNSA. There are 11 residues in the CDR3. The CDR3 spells CASSGTYEQYF. CDR3 coding DNA: TGTGCCAGCAGCGGGACCTACGAGCAGTACTTC.

This clone has just a few counts. The sample holds other DNA sequences that translate to the same CDR3. The chain employs TRBV2 and TRBJ1-5; the match to TRBD1 covers 7 bases. From germline, CDR1 is SNHLY and CDR2 FYNNEI. V trimming: 7 bases; J trimming: 1 base; junction bases outside the gene matches: 4. The CDR3 spans 14 residues. The CDR3, as DNA: TGTGCCAGCAACAGGGGTGAAAGCAATCAGCCCCAGCATTTT. This codes for CASNRGESNQPQHF.

This sequence joins TRBV28 and TRBJ1-6; tentative D call: TRBD1 (6 bases). V was cut by 5 bases and J by 4 bases, with 18 bases left in between. The germline gives CDR1 MDHEN, CDR2 SYDVKM. The CDR3 totals 17 residues. The CDR3 DNA sequence: TGTGCCAGCAGTGTACAGGGTCGGGGACTTTATAATTCACCCCTCCACTTT. Translated, it gives CASSVQGRGLYNSPLHF.

This clone was observed once. The V call is TRBV2, the J call TRBJ2-5; no definite D call. V lost 7 bases to trimming and J lost 0 bases, with 9 bases between them. CDR3 length equals 13 residues. Germline-derived CDR1 and CDR2 are SNHLY and FYNNEI. The chain's CDR3 is CASMRDHQETQYF. CDR3 nucleotide sequence: TGTGCCAGCATGCGCGACCACCAAGAGACCCAGTACTTC.

The chain combines TRBV7-2 with TRBJ2-7, with 9 positions matching TRBD2. Germline trimming cut 7 bases from V and 1 base from J; bases unmatched to any gene: 5. Germline loops: CDR1 SGHTA, CDR2 FQGNSA. The CDR3 spans 14 residues. The CDR3 loop is CASTPGLASYEQYF. CDR3 nucleotides: TGTGCCAGCACCCCGGGACTAGCATCCTACGAGCAGTACTTC.

V gene TRBV19 combines with J gene TRBJ1-1; D might be TRBD1 (5 bases). Germline V lookup: CDR1 LNHDA, CDR2 SQIVND (reference sequence). Trimming stripped 6 bases from V and 0 bases from J, with 11 bases between. This CDR3 has 14 amino acids. CDR3 region: CASSPGRLNTEAFF. CDR3 nucleotide sequence: TGTGCCAGTAGCCCGGGACGGTTGAACACTGAAGCTTTCTTT.